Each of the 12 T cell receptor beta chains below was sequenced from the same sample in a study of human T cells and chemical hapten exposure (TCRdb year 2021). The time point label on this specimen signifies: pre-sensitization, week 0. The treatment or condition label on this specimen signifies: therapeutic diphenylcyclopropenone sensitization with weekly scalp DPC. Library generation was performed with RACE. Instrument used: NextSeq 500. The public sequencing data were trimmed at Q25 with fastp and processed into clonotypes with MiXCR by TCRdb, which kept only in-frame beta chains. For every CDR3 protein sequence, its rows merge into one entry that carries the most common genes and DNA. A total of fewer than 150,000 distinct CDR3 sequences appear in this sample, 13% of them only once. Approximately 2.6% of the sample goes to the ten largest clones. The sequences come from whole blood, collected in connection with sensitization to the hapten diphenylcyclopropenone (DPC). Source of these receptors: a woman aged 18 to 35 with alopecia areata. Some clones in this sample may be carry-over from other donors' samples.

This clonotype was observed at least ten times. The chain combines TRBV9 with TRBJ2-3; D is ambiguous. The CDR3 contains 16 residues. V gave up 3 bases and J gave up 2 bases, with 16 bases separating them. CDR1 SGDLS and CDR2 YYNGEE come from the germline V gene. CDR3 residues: CASSEHPSGLTDTQYF. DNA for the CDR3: TGTGCCAGCAGCGAACATCCTAGTGGCCTCACAGATACGCAGTATTTT.

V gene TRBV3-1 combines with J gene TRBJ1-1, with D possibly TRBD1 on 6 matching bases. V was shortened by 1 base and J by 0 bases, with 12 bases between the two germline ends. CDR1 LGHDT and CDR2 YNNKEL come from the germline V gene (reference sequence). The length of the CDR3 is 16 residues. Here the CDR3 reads CASSQGQWTVNTEAFF. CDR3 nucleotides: TGTGCCAGCAGCCAAGGGCAGTGGACAGTGAACACTGAAGCTTTCTTT.

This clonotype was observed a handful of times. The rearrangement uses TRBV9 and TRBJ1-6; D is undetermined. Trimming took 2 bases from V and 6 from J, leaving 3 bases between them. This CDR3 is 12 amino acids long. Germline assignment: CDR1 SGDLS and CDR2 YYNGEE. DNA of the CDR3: TGTGCCAGCAGCGTTGGTAATTCACCCCTCCACTTT. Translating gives CASSVGNSPLHF.

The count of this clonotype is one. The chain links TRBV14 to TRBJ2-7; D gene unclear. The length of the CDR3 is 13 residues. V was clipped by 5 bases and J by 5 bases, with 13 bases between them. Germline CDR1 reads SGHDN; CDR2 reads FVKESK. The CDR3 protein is CASSVRPSDEQYF. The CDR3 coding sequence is TGTGCCAGCAGCGTACGACCGAGTGACGAGCAGTACTTC.

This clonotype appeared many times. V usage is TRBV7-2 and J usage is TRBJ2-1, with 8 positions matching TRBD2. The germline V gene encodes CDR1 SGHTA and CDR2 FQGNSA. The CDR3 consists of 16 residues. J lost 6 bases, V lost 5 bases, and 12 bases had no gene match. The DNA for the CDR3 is TGTGCCAGCAGCCCCCGGTATAGCGGGGACTCCAATGAGCAGTTCTTC. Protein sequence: CASSPRYSGDSNEQFF.

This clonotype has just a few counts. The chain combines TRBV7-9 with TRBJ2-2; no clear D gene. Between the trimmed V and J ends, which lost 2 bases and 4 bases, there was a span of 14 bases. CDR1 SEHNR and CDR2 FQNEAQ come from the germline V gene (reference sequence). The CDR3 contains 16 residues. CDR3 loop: CASSLQESRITGELFF. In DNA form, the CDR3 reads TGTGCCAGCAGCTTACAGGAGTCAAGAATCACCGGGGAGCTGTTTTTT.

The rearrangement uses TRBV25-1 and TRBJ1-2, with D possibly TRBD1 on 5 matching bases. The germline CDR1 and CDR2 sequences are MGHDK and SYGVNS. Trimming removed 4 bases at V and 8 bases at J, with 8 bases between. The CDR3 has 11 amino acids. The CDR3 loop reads CASSAGPGYTF. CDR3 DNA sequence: TGTGCCAGCAGTGCAGGGCCCGGCTACACCTTC.

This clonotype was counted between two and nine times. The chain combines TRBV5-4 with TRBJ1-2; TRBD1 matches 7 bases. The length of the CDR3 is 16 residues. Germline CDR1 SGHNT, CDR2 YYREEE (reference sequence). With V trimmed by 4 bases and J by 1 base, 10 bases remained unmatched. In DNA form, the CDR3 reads TGTGCCAGCAGCCGCGGACAGGACCAACTTAACTATGGCTACACCTTC. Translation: CASSRGQDQLNYGYTF.

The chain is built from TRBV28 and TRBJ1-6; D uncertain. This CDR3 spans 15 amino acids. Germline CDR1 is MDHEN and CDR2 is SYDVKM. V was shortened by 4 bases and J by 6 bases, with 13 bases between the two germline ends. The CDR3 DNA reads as TGTGCCAGCAGTTCCCGTGGTATGCGTAATTCACCCCTCCACTTT. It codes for CASSSRGMRNSPLHF.

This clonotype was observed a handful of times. Here the CDR3 reads CASSLRGQGGSPLHF. The CDR3 nucleotides read TGTGCCAGCAGTTTAAGGGGACAGGGCGGGTCACCCCTCCACTTT. This rearrangement joins TRBV12-3 or TRBV12-4 to TRBJ1-6; 9 nucleotides match TRBD1. The junction had 6 bases not matched to a gene; V was cut back by 2 bases and J by 10 bases. The CDR3 totals 15 residues.

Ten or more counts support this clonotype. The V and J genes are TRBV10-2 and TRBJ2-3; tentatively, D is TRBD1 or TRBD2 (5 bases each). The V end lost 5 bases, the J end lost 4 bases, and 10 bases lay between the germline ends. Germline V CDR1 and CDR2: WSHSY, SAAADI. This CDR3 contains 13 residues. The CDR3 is CASSRDEADTQYF. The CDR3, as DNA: TGCGCCAGCAGTCGGGACGAGGCAGATACGCAGTATTTT.

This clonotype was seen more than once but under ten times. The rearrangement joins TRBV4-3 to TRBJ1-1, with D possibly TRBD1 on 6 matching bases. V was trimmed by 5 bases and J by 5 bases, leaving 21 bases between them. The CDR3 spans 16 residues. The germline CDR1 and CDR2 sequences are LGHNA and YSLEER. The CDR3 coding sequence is TGCGCCAGCAGCTTGAATCTTGGGGGCGCGGTAACTGAAGCTTTCTTT. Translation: CASSLNLGGAVTEAFF.